This TCR beta chain came from a study of blood T cells in healthy people across ages. Overall study: About one barcoded beta molecule per two T cells came from capture by template switching. General study findings and limits: A conclusive naive versus antigen-experienced comparison was prevented by the unsorted PBMCs.

Combining a sample-barcoded 5' primer with a J-beta primer mix, a second PCR ran for about 7 to 12 cycles. TCRdb itself ran the 5' RACE reads through MiXCR, one entry per CDR3 protein. The sample holds roughly 1,700,000 distinct CDR3 sequences, 28% seen once. With regard to this clonotype: Antigen: not known.

Isolation yielded PBMCs, at least 6 million per sample, in every case. The CDR3 sequence is 14 residues long. Trimming pared 6 bases from V and 3 bases from J, leaving 12 bases between. The germline V gene encodes CDR1 MNHEY and CDR2 SVGAGI. V usage is TRBV6-5 and J usage is TRBJ1-5; D remains unclear. Sequenced input: blood. This TCR was recovered from a woman aged 25-40 years in good health. The CDR3 loop is CASSLRLNNQPQHF. The CDR3 DNA reads TGTGCCAGCAGCTTACGACTTAACAATCAGCCCCAGCATTTT.